These 29 T cell receptor beta chains originate from one sample sequenced in a study of pediatric ulcerative colitis. The assay was immunoSEQ multiplex PCR, and TCRdb's table has in-frame clones only and misses some. The sample yields 12,000 to 15,000 clones, 80% to 90% seen once. The sample consisted of blood. The receptor source for this set is a boy aged 5-17 years with moderate ulcerative colitis.

The chain combines TRBV29-1 with TRBJ2-7; unclear D gene. Germline lookup yields CDR1 SQVTM and CDR2 ANQGSEA. CDR3 length: 13 residues. V lost 2 bases and J 5 bases, leaving 13 bases between the germline ends. The CDR3 spells CSVEPDPGNEQYF. CDR3 bases: TGCAGCGTTGAACCGGACCCTGGAAACGAGCAGTACTTC.

V is TRBV2 and J is TRBJ2-3; 10 nucleotides match TRBD1. V gave up 5 bases and J gave up 5 bases; unmatched junction bases: 10. The CDR3 contains 16 residues. The V gene's germline CDR1 is SNHLY and CDR2 FYNNEI. The CDR3 spells CASSKMGTGVGDTQYF. DNA for the CDR3: TGTGCCAGCAGTAAGATGGGGACAGGGGTGGGAGATACGCAGTATTTT. The full variable domain, rest sourced from reference TRBV2 and TRBJ2-3, is EPEVTQTPSHQVTQMGQEVILRCVPISNHLYFYWYRQILGQKVEFLVSFYNNEISEKSEIFDDQFSVERPDGSNFTLKIRSTKLEDSAMYFCASSKMGTGVGDTQYFGPGTRLTVL.

The chain uses TRBV20-1 and TRBJ2-5; D ambiguous. The CDR3 runs 11 residues. The ends were cut back, 2 bases at V and 5 bases at J, with 6 bases in the middle. Looked up from germline, CDR1 is DFQATT and CDR2 is SNEGSKA (reference sequence). The CDR3 nucleotides are TGCAGTGCTAGACCGGCGGAGACCCAGTACTTC. Translation gives CSARPAETQYF.

A single count supports this clone. The V and J genes are TRBV14 and TRBJ2-7; a weak D match, TRBD2 (6 bases). Deletions cut 3 bases from V and 7 bases from J, with 13 bases between. Germline-derived CDR1 and CDR2 are SGHDN and FVKESK. The CDR3 contains 13 residues. The chain's CDR3 is CASSHAGTGEQYF. CDR3 DNA sequence: TGTGCCAGCAGCCACGCGGGGACCGGAGAGCAGTACTTC.

The chain recombines TRBV27 with TRBJ2-7; D uncertain. The CDR3 has 11 residues. Germline values: CDR1 MNHEY, CDR2 SMNVEV (reference sequence). Trimming cost V 6 bases and J 3 bases, with 6 bases left between them. The CDR3 bases are TGTGCCAGCAGAAAAGGCTACGAGCAGTACTTC. It codes for CASRKGYEQYF.

The rearrangement links TRBV5-1 to TRBJ2-7, with 12 bases identical to TRBD2. V lost 3 bases, J lost 2 bases, and 3 bases stayed unmatched. CDR3 size: 15 residues. Germline V gives CDR1 SGHRS, CDR2 YFSETQ. CDR3 amino acids: CASSSRTSGTYEQYF. The CDR3 DNA follows: TGCGCCAGCAGCTCACGGACTAGCGGGACCTACGAGCAGTACTTC.

The chain uses TRBV19 and TRBJ1-5, with D unclear. Germline lookup yields CDR1 LNHDA and CDR2 SQIVND (reference sequence). The CDR3 is made up of 15 amino acids. The V end lost 2 bases, the J end lost 2 bases, and 10 bases lay between the germline ends. The CDR3 DNA reads TGTGCCAGTAGTATATATGGGCAGGGCAATCAGCCCCAGCATTTT. It yields the protein CASSIYGQGNQPQHF.

The chain uses TRBV4-1 and TRBJ1-4; TRBD1 aligns across 8 bases. Per germline, CDR1 MGHRA and CDR2 YSYEKL. Trimming at V came to 9 bases and at J to 8 bases, leaving 14 bases not matched to a gene. The CDR3 runs to 15 residues. The CDR3 protein is CASARTPGGLEKLFF. The CDR3, as DNA: TGCGCCAGTGCACGGACCCCAGGGGGCTTGGAAAAACTGTTTTTT.

V gene TRBV4-1 combines with J gene TRBJ2-2, with TRBD1 identical over 8 bases. J was trimmed by 4 bases and V by 6 bases; bases with no gene match: 10. This CDR3 is built from 16 residues. Germline assignment: CDR1 MGHRA and CDR2 YSYEKL. The CDR3 protein is CASSLVRDRSTGELFF. The DNA for the CDR3 is TGCGCCAGCAGTTTGGTCCGGGACAGGTCCACCGGGGAGCTGTTTTTT.

This clone was detected once. This sequence joins TRBV11-3 and TRBJ2-5, with 9 bases fitting TRBD1. The V segment lost 2 bases and the J segment 3 bases; nucleotides outside the gene matches: 10. In germline, CDR1 is SGHNT, CDR2 YENEEA. The CDR3 contains 17 residues. DNA of the CDR3: TGTGCCAGCAGCTTAAACAGGGGGCGGGGAGCTGAAGAGACCCAGTACTTC. Residues: CASSLNRGRGAEETQYF.

J is TRBJ1-2 and V is TRBV28, with 8 positions matching TRBD1. CDR1 MDHEN and CDR2 SYDVKM come from the germline V gene. V lost 7 bases to trimming and J lost 3 bases; unmatched junction nucleotides: 4. The CDR3 extends over 13 amino acids. CDR3 sequence reads: CASTQGADYGYTF. The CDR3 DNA is TGTGCCAGCACCCAGGGGGCTGACTATGGCTACACCTTC.

This clone was seen just once. V is TRBV19 and J is TRBJ1-4; D call uncertain. Per germline, CDR1 LNHDA and CDR2 SQIVND (reference sequence). The ends were cut back, 3 bases at V and 4 bases at J, with 15 bases in the middle. The CDR3 extends over 16 amino acids. CDR3 sequence: CASSIGSFDGNEKLFF. As DNA, the CDR3 is TGTGCCAGTAGTATTGGATCTTTTGACGGTAATGAAAAACTGTTTTTT.

The V gene is TRBV28, the J gene TRBJ2-7; D remains unclear. V shed 7 bases and J shed 3 bases, with 16 bases lying between them. The CDR3 spans 14 residues. Germline CDR1 MDHEN, CDR2 SYDVKM. CDR3 sequence: CASTLAPVSYEQYF. The CDR3 nucleotides read TGTGCCAGCACCTTAGCCCCAGTAAGCTACGAGCAGTACTTC.

The chain recombines TRBV25-1 with TRBJ2-5, with 7 bases lining up with TRBD2. With 2 bases clipped from V and 1 base from J, the junction kept 4 bases outside the gene matches. Germline V gene lookup returns CDR1 MGHDK and CDR2 SYGVNS. This CDR3 region has 15 residues. DNA of the CDR3: TGTGCCAGCAGTGAAGGGGAGGGCAGCCAAGAGACCCAGTACTTC. Protein: CASSEGEGSQETQYF. The entire variable domain, with the rest obtained from reference TRBV25-1 and TRBJ2-5, is as follows: EADIYQTPRYLVIGTGKKITLECSQTMGHDKMYWYQQDPGMELHLIHYSYGVNSTEKGDLSSESTVSRIRTEHFPLTLESARPSHTSQYLCASSEGEGSQETQYFGPGTRLLVL.

The chain couples TRBV6-6 to TRBJ1-5, with a weak D call TRBD1 (5 bases). This CDR3 comprises 14 residues. The V end lost 4 bases, the J end lost 5 bases, and 12 bases lay between the germline ends. CDR1 and CDR2 (germline): MNHNY, SVGAGI (reference sequence). CDR3 sequence: CASSSLRVDQPQHF. The CDR3 DNA reads as TGTGCCAGCAGTTCCCTCAGGGTGGATCAGCCCCAGCATTTT.

V and J are TRBV27 and TRBJ2-7; TRBD1 matches at 8 bases. There are 13 residues in the CDR3. Trimming took 6 bases from V and 0 from J; bases not matched to a gene: 1. Germline CDR1 and CDR2: MNHEY and SMNVEV (reference sequence). CDR3: CASRQGASYEQYF. CDR3 coding DNA: TGTGCCAGCAGGCAGGGGGCCTCCTACGAGCAGTACTTC.

This chain links TRBV13 with TRBJ1-6, with TRBD1 as a possible D gene (5 bases). This CDR3 contains 11 residues. V was pared by 6 bases and J by 13 bases, with 10 bases between. The germline CDR1 and CDR2 sequences are PRHDT and FYEKMQ (reference sequence). In nucleotides, the CDR3 is TGTGCCAGCAGATCGGGGGGGCCCCTCCACTTT. It yields the protein CASRSGGPLHF.

This chain links TRBV11-2 with TRBJ2-7; 13 bases align to TRBD2. CDR3 size: 16 residues. Trimming took 3 bases from V and 4 from J; bases not matched to a gene: 6. Germline-derived CDR1 and CDR2 are SGHAT and FQNNGV. CDR3 in DNA: TGTGCCAGCAGCTTCTCACTAGCGGGAGGGTTTTACGAGCAGTACTTC. This gives the protein CASSFSLAGGFYEQYF.

The V and J genes are TRBV19 and TRBJ2-1; D is uncertain. Between the trimmed V and J ends, which lost 7 bases and 6 bases, there was a span of 13 bases. The CDR3 covers 13 residues. Germline CDR1 LNHDA, CDR2 SQIVND (reference sequence). CDR3 coding DNA: TGTGCCAGTATACCCAGACCTACCAATGAGCAGTTCTTC. Translation gives CASIPRPTNEQFF. Supplemented by reference TRBV19 and TRBJ2-1, the full variable domain reads DGGITQSPKYLFRKEGQNVTLSCEQNLNHDAMYWYRQDPGQGLRLIYYSQIVNDFQKGDIAEGYSVSREKKESFPLTVTSAQKNPTAFYLCASIPRPTNEQFFGPGTRLTVL.

The genes are TRBV19 and TRBJ2-3; D gene uncertain. The germline V gene encodes CDR1 LNHDA and CDR2 SQIVND (reference sequence). Trimming left V 6 bases short and J 2 bases short, with 6 bases between. The CDR3 has 12 residues. Written as DNA, the CDR3 is TGTGCCAGTAGCAGCCACACAGATACGCAGTATTTT. It is translated as CASSSHTDTQYF.

The chain uses TRBV19 and TRBJ2-3; 7 positions match TRBD2. Losses at the gene ends were 7 bases for V and 6 bases for J; bases not matched to a gene: 13. This CDR3 is built from 15 residues. Germline CDR1 LNHDA, CDR2 SQIVND (reference sequence). The DNA of the CDR3 is TGTGCCAGTACCGCTACTAGCGACCCCCCGGATACGCAGTATTTT. Its translation is CASTATSDPPDTQYF.

V is TRBV4-3 and J is TRBJ1-4; D remains ambiguous. CDR1 and CDR2 (germline): LGHNA, YSLEER. The CDR3 has 15 residues. V was pared by 3 bases and J by 0 bases, with 8 bases between. The CDR3: CASSHGSATNEKLFF. In nucleotides, the CDR3 is TGCGCCAGCAGCCACGGGAGCGCAACTAATGAAAAACTGTTTTTT.

This clone was detected only once. The gene calls are TRBV7-9 and TRBJ2-1; maybe TRBD2 (6 bases). Trimming took 3 bases from V and 7 from J, leaving 16 bases between them. Germline V gene sequence: CDR1 SEHNR, CDR2 FQNEAQ (reference sequence). The CDR3 sequence is 15 residues long. The CDR3 DNA follows: TGTGCCAGCAGCTTCCCAAGCGGCGGGATGAATGAGCAGTTCTTC. Its protein product is CASSFPSGGMNEQFF.

J is TRBJ2-1 and V is TRBV4-2; D is uncertain. There are 14 residues in the CDR3. In germline, CDR1 is LGHNA, CDR2 YNFKEQ. Trimming removed 0 bases at V and 6 bases at J, with 9 bases between. CDR3 protein: CASSQEKSANEQFF. CDR3 nucleotides: TGTGCCAGCAGCCAAGAAAAATCGGCCAATGAGCAGTTCTTC.

The J gene is TRBJ2-3, the V gene TRBV28; no reliable D call. CDR1 is MDHEN, CDR2 SYDVKM, per germline. This CDR3 is 12 amino acids long. V was pared by 2 bases and J by 5 bases, with 5 bases between. In DNA, the CDR3 is TGTGCCAGCAGTTTAGGGGTAGATACGCAGTATTTT. Residues: CASSLGVDTQYF.

The chain has TRBV5-1 and TRBJ2-1; 10 bases align to TRBD1. V shed 4 bases, J shed 9 bases, and the junction held 13 bases outside the gene matches. The CDR3 contains 16 residues. Germline CDR1 and CDR2: SGHRS and YFSETQ. Written as DNA, the CDR3 is TGCGCCAGCAGCGACGCCGGACAGGGGGTAGAAGGTGAGCAGTTCTTC. It is translated as CASSDAGQGVEGEQFF.

The V call is TRBV19, the J call TRBJ2-1; the D gene could be TRBD1 or TRBD2 (5 bases each). Germline CDR1 is LNHDA and CDR2 is SQIVND (reference sequence). The CDR3 has 16 residues. Trimming removed 1 base from V and 7 bases from J, with 17 bases in between. In nucleotides, the CDR3 is TGTGCCAGTAGTATAGCGATGGGCTATGGGGGAAATGAGCAGTTCTTC. Translated, it gives CASSIAMGYGGNEQFF.

The chain has TRBV15 and TRBJ1-5; no clear D. Trimming cost V 4 bases and J 6 bases, with 7 bases left between them. Per germline, CDR1 LNHNV and CDR2 YYDKDF (reference sequence). The length of the CDR3 is 12 residues. This chain's CDR3 is CATSTRGQPQHF. The CDR3 coding sequence is TGTGCCACCAGCACAAGAGGTCAGCCCCAGCATTTT.

The CDR3 loop is CASSFLEDEQFF. The CDR3, as DNA: TGTGCCAGCAGCTTCTTAGAGGATGAGCAGTTCTTC. This chain connects TRBV7-9 to TRBJ2-1; D unclear. Trimming stripped 3 bases from V and 8 bases from J, with 8 bases between. Per germline, CDR1 SEHNR and CDR2 FQNEAQ (reference sequence). This CDR3 contains 12 residues.